The next 32 T cell receptor beta chains were all read from a single sample in a study of siplizumab effects on memory and regulatory T cells. Measured with immunoSEQ multiplex PCR; TCRdb has only the in-frame clones, and not every one. The sample holds about 52,000 clones, 95% to 98% seen once. The sample comprised naive CD4+ T cells sorted from blood. Receptor source: a human donor in good health.

V usage is TRBV19 and J usage is TRBJ1-2; D is possibly TRBD1 (5 bases). This CDR3 spans 12 amino acids. The V gene lost 0 bases and the J gene lost 12 bases, with 11 bases spanning the gap. The V gene's germline CDR1 is LNHDA and CDR2 SQIVND (reference sequence). CDR3 DNA: TGTGCCAGTAGTATAGAGCTCTCGGGACACACCTTC. Translating it yields CASSIELSGHTF.

CDR3 in amino acids: CASSLSVGQGDTQYF. In DNA, the CDR3 is TGTGCCAGCAGCTTGAGCGTTGGGCAGGGAGATACGCAGTATTTT. The chain couples TRBV5-4 to TRBJ2-3; D perhaps matches TRBD1 (5 bases). This CDR3 has 15 residues. CDR1 is SGHNT and CDR2 is YYREEE in the germline V gene (reference sequence). With 1 base removed from V and 5 bases from J, the gap between germline ends came to 14 bases.

V gene TRBV14 combines with J gene TRBJ2-1; no clear D gene. Germline V gives CDR1 SGHDN, CDR2 FVKESK. The length of the CDR3 is 13 residues. V gave up 0 bases and J gave up 13 bases, with 13 bases separating them. This chain's CDR3 is CASSQDQVGPQFF. Here the CDR3 DNA reads TGTGCCAGCAGCCAAGATCAGGTCGGTCCCCAGTTCTTC. Filled out from reference TRBV14 and TRBJ2-1, the complete variable domain reads EAGVTQFPSHSVIEKGQTVTLRCDPISGHDNLYWYRRVMGKEIKFLLHFVKESKQDESGMPNNRFLAERTGGTYSTLKVQPAELEDSGVYFCASSQDQVGPQFFGPGTRLTVL.

This chain uses TRBV7-2 with TRBJ2-4; D assignment may be TRBD1 or TRBD2 (6 bases each). The ends were cut back, 4 bases at V and 6 bases at J, with 16 bases in the middle. CDR1 is SGHTA, CDR2 FQGNSA, per germline. The CDR3 length is 15 residues. CDR3: CASSSGTGAGNIQYF. For the CDR3, the DNA is TGTGCCAGCAGCTCTGGGACGGGGGCTGGAAACATTCAGTACTTC.

The chain combines TRBV5-1 with TRBJ1-4; TRBD1 matches at 9 bases. The germline V gene encodes CDR1 SGHRS and CDR2 YFSETQ. The V gene end was trimmed by 4 bases and the J gene end by 7 bases; junction bases not matched to a gene: 8. This CDR3 is 15 amino acids long. CDR3 sequence (DNA): TGCGCCAGCAGCGTGACAGGGGGTATTGGTGAAAAACTGTTTTTT. Protein: CASSVTGGIGEKLFF.

This clone was recorded only once. The V and J genes are TRBV5-1 and TRBJ2-1; D gene unclear. The CDR3 is 13 residues long. CDR1 and CDR2 from the germline V gene are SGHRS and YFSETQ. V was clipped by 0 bases and J by 5 bases, with 6 bases between them. The CDR3 DNA sequence: TGCGCCAGCAGCTTGGCCGGCGACAATGAGCAGTTCTTC. Translating gives CASSLAGDNEQFF.

J is TRBJ1-2 and V is TRBV28, with a tentative D call TRBD1 (5 bases). The germline gives CDR1 MDHEN, CDR2 SYDVKM. The CDR3 has 12 residues. V lost 3 bases, J lost 7 bases, and 9 bases lay in between. The CDR3 region has the DNA TGTGCCAGCAGTTTGGGGCCTAGTGGCTACACCTTC. Encoded protein: CASSLGPSGYTF.

The gene calls are TRBV29-1 and TRBJ2-5, with D maybe TRBD2 (7 bases). The CDR3 is 14 residues long. V gave up 4 bases and J gave up 4 bases, with 16 bases separating them. Germline V gene data show CDR1 as SQVTM and CDR2 as ANQGSEA. Here the CDR3 DNA reads TGCAGCGTTGGTTCGAGGGGGAGGGGAGAGACCCAGTACTTC. This encodes CSVGSRGRGETQYF.

This chain uses TRBV5-1 with TRBJ2-7; D possibly matches TRBD1 or TRBD2 (5 bases each). Trimming stripped 4 bases from V and 1 base from J, with 21 bases between. The CDR3 sequence is 17 residues long. The V gene's germline CDR1 is SGHRS and CDR2 YFSETQ. The CDR3 DNA follows: TGCGCCAGCAGCGTGGGGGATACTCGGGACCGATCCTACGAGCAGTACTTC. Translation gives CASSVGDTRDRSYEQYF. The full variable domain, in which reference TRBV5-1 and TRBJ2-7 provide the parts outside the CDR3, is KAGVTQTPRYLIKTRGQQVTLSCSPISGHRSVSWYQQTPGQGLQFLFEYFSETQRNKGNFPGRFSGRQFSNSRSEMNVSTLELGDSALYLCASSVGDTRDRSYEQYFGPGTRLTVT.

This clone was seen only once. CDR3 region: CASSLVASSSYNEQFF. In DNA form, the CDR3 reads TGTGCCAGCAGCTTAGTCGCTAGCAGCTCCTACAATGAGCAGTTCTTC. V usage is TRBV7-9 and J usage is TRBJ2-1, with D perhaps matching TRBD2 (5 bases). The CDR3 sequence is 16 residues long. Germline V gene lookup returns CDR1 SEHNR and CDR2 FQNEAQ (reference sequence). Trimming removed 1 base at V and 0 bases at J, with 10 bases between.

This chain joins TRBV19 and TRBJ1-3; D gene ambiguous. The ends were cut back, 7 bases at V and 8 bases at J, with 15 bases in the middle. The germline CDR1 and CDR2 sequences are LNHDA and SQIVND (reference sequence). The CDR3 extends over 13 amino acids. CDR3: CASMVSPGHTIYF. The DNA of the CDR3 is TGTGCCAGTATGGTGTCGCCCGGTCACACCATATATTTT.

This clone was counted between two and nine times. The chain carries TRBV5-1 and TRBJ2-3; 9 nucleotides match TRBD2. V shed 4 bases, J shed 0 bases, and the junction held 6 bases outside the gene matches. Germline CDR1 and CDR2: SGHRS and YFSETQ. CDR3 length equals 16 residues. The CDR3 protein is CASSPMTSGSTDTQYF. The CDR3 nucleotides read TGCGCCAGCAGCCCCATGACTAGCGGCAGCACAGATACGCAGTATTTT. Variable domain in full (rest from reference TRBV5-1 and TRBJ2-3): KAGVTQTPRYLIKTRGQQVTLSCSPISGHRSVSWYQQTPGQGLQFLFEYFSETQRNKGNFPGRFSGRQFSNSRSEMNVSTLELGDSALYLCASSPMTSGSTDTQYFGPGTRLTVL.

The chain uses TRBV25-1 and TRBJ2-1; D is perhaps TRBD2 (6 bases). The CDR3 runs 13 residues. With 2 bases removed from V and 7 bases from J, the gap between germline ends came to 9 bases. CDR1 is MGHDK and CDR2 is SYGVNS in the germline V gene. CDR3 DNA sequence: TGTGCCAGCAGTGAAAGGGGAGGTAATGAGCAGTTCTTC. Protein product: CASSERGGNEQFF. The full variable domain, its missing parts supplied by reference TRBV25-1 and TRBJ2-1, is EADIYQTPRYLVIGTGKKITLECSQTMGHDKMYWYQQDPGMELHLIHYSYGVNSTEKGDLSSESTVSRIRTEHFPLTLESARPSHTSQYLCASSERGGNEQFFGPGTRLTVL.

V is TRBV7-3 and J is TRBJ2-2, with D perhaps matching TRBD1 (6 bases). The CDR3 length is 16 residues. The V end was cut by 1 base, the J end by 0 bases, with 9 bases between. CDR1 and CDR2 (germline): SGHTA, FQGTGA. The CDR3 here is CASSLIGTPNTGELFF. Here the CDR3 DNA reads TGTGCCAGCAGCTTAATAGGGACACCGAACACCGGGGAGCTGTTTTTT.

The V call is TRBV6-5, the J call TRBJ2-3, with D possibly matching TRBD1 (6 bases). Deletions cut 0 bases from V and 3 bases from J, with 7 bases between. CDR1 is MNHEY, CDR2 SVGAGI, per germline. This CDR3 comprises 14 residues. The CDR3 DNA reads as TGTGCCAGCAGTTACTCCAGGGGTACAGATACGCAGTATTTT. Residues: CASSYSRGTDTQYF.

The chain joins TRBV5-1 to TRBJ2-2; 8 nucleotides match TRBD1. The germline V gene has CDR1 SGHRS and CDR2 YFSETQ. The CDR3 consists of 15 residues. Germline trimming cut 8 bases from V and 5 bases from J; bases unmatched to any gene: 11. CDR3 amino acids: CASKTGTGKTGELFF. The DNA of the CDR3 is TGCGCCAGTAAAACCGGGACAGGTAAAACCGGGGAGCTGTTTTTT.

The chain recombines TRBV6-5 with TRBJ1-4, with D unclear. Germline V lookup: CDR1 MNHEY, CDR2 SVGAGI. CDR3 length: 11 amino acids. V lost 2 bases to trimming and J lost 8 bases, with 3 bases between them. The CDR3 DNA reads TGTGCCAGCAGTTACACCGAAAAACTGTTTTTT. This translates into CASSYTEKLFF.

This chain joins TRBV27 and TRBJ2-7; perhaps D is TRBD1 or TRBD2 (5 bases each). The CDR3 sequence is 15 residues long. V was shortened by 6 bases and J by 0 bases, with 15 bases between the two germline ends. Germline values: CDR1 MNHEY, CDR2 SMNVEV (reference sequence). This chain's CDR3 is CASSPRWGFSYEQYF. The CDR3 nucleotides read TGTGCCAGCAGCCCTAGGTGGGGGTTCTCCTACGAGCAGTACTTC.

V gene TRBV30 combines with J gene TRBJ1-1, with D unresolved. This CDR3 is 10 amino acids long. Trimming stripped 5 bases from V and 2 bases from J, with 3 bases between. Per germline, CDR1 GTSNPN and CDR2 SVGIG (reference sequence). The DNA for the CDR3 is TGTGCCTGGGGAAACACTGAAGCTTTCTTT. This translates into CAWGNTEAFF. Full variable domain (outside the CDR3, taken from reference TRBV30 and TRBJ1-1): SQTIHQWPATLVQPVGSPLSLECTVEGTSNPNLYWYRQAAGRGLQLLFYSVGIGQISSEVPQNLSASRPQDRQFILSSKKLLLSDSGFYLCAWGNTEAFFGQGTRLTVV.

The CDR3 DNA is TGTGCCAGCAGCTTAATGCCCGGGACCACTCATAGCTCCTACAATGAGCAGTTCTTC. This gives the protein CASSLMPGTTHSSYNEQFF. This rearrangement joins TRBV7-3 to TRBJ2-1; either TRBD1 or TRBD2 may supply D (5 bases each). Germline V CDR1 and CDR2: SGHTA, FQGTGA. The CDR3 covers 19 residues. V was clipped by 1 base and J by 0 bases, with 19 bases between them.

The rearrangement links TRBV5-4 to TRBJ2-7; 7 bases fit TRBD1. This CDR3 spans 14 amino acids. The germline gives CDR1 SGHNT, CDR2 YYREEE (reference sequence). V lost 4 bases to trimming and J lost 0 bases; unmatched junction nucleotides: 4. The CDR3 here is CASSRPGGSYEQYF. CDR3 sequence (DNA): TGTGCCAGCAGCAGGCCAGGGGGCTCCTACGAGCAGTACTTC.

The V call is TRBV11-3, the J call TRBJ2-1; TRBD2 matches at 9 bases. With V trimmed by 5 bases and J by 1 base, 9 bases remained unmatched. Germline lookup yields CDR1 SGHNT and CDR2 YENEEA. The CDR3 extends over 17 amino acids. The CDR3 protein is CASSTRGGGLSYNEQFF. The CDR3 DNA sequence: TGTGCCAGCAGCACGCGCGGGGGGGGTTTATCCTACAATGAGCAGTTCTTC.

The chain has TRBV30 and TRBJ2-2, with TRBD1 identical over 11 bases. V lost 7 bases, J lost 5 bases, and 3 bases stayed unmatched. The CDR3 has 13 residues. Germline CDR1 reads GTSNPN; CDR2 reads SVGIG (reference sequence). The CDR3 DNA reads as TGTGCCTTCCGGGACAGGGGGACCGGGGAGCTGTTTTTT. It encodes CAFRDRGTGELFF.

The CDR3, as DNA: TGTGCCAGCAGCCCACCGGGCCTCTCTGGAAACACCATATATTTT. Its translation: CASSPPGLSGNTIYF. The V gene is TRBV9, the J gene TRBJ1-3; no reliable D call. The CDR3 has 15 residues. Germline loops: CDR1 SGDLS, CDR2 YYNGEE. V was trimmed by 4 bases and J by 0 bases, leaving 11 bases between them. Together with reference TRBV9 and TRBJ1-3, the CDR3 gives the full variable domain: DSGVTQTPKHLITATGQRVTLRCSPRSGDLSVYWYQQSLDQGLQFLIQYYNGEERAKGNILERFSAQQFPDLHSELNLSSLELGDSALYFCASSPPGLSGNTIYFGEGSWLTVV.

The rearrangement uses TRBV19 and TRBJ2-3; D is unresolved. The V gene's germline CDR1 is LNHDA and CDR2 SQIVND (reference sequence). There are 14 residues in the CDR3. The V gene lost 3 bases and the J gene lost 1 base, with 8 bases spanning the gap. Written as DNA, the CDR3 is TGTGCCAGTAGTATGGTGCAGGGCACAGATACGCAGTATTTT. Translated, it gives CASSMVQGTDTQYF.

This rearrangement joins TRBV30 to TRBJ2-1; tentative D call: TRBD1 (7 bases). V was cut by 3 bases and J by 7 bases, with 16 bases left in between. The CDR3 consists of 14 residues. Germline V gives CDR1 GTSNPN, CDR2 SVGIG (reference sequence). The CDR3 loop reads CAWRVQGGSNEQFF. The DNA for the CDR3 is TGTGCCTGGAGGGTCCAGGGGGGTTCGAATGAGCAGTTCTTC.

The rearrangement uses TRBV7-8 and TRBJ2-3; TRBD2 matches 9 bases. The junction had 7 bases not matched to a gene; V was cut back by 7 bases and J by 2 bases. CDR3 size: 15 residues. The germline CDR1 and CDR2 sequences are SGHVS and FQNEAQ. CDR3 DNA: TGTGCCAGCAATACAGCGGGAGGATCCACAGATACGCAGTATTTT. Translated: CASNTAGGSTDTQYF.

The chain has TRBV5-4 and TRBJ2-7; D uncertain. Germline V gives CDR1 SGHNT, CDR2 YYREEE (reference sequence). V dropped 0 bases and J dropped 7 bases, with 8 bases sitting between them. The CDR3 is 12 amino acids. The CDR3 nucleotides are TGTGCCAGCAGCTTGGTCGCCGGGGAGCAGTACTTC. Translated: CASSLVAGEQYF. Variable domain in full (rest from reference TRBV5-4 and TRBJ2-7): ETGVTQSPTHLIKTRGQQVTLRCSSQSGHNTVSWYQQALGQGPQFIFQYYREEENGRGNFPPRFSGLQFPNYSSELNVNALELDDSALYLCASSLVAGEQYFGPGTRLTVT.

Here the CDR3 reads CASTDAGAINQPQHF. The CDR3 nucleotides read TGTGCCAGCACGGATGCAGGGGCGATCAATCAGCCCCAGCATTTT. The rearrangement joins TRBV6-5 to TRBJ1-5; a weak D match, TRBD1 (6 bases). This CDR3 contains 15 residues. V lost 7 bases, J lost 3 bases, and 16 bases lay in between. The germline CDR1 and CDR2 sequences are MNHEY and SVGAGI.

This rearrangement joins TRBV2 to TRBJ2-7; D possibly corresponds to TRBD2 (5 bases). Trimming removed 3 bases from V and 9 bases from J, with 18 bases in between. Germline V gene data show CDR1 as SNHLY and CDR2 as FYNNEI. The CDR3 sequence is 14 residues long. The CDR3 spells CASSEEEDYRGQYF. As DNA, the CDR3 is TGTGCCAGCAGTGAGGAGGAGGATTATAGAGGGCAGTACTTC.

The rearrangement links TRBV18 to TRBJ1-5, with D uncertain. Trimming cost V 2 bases and J 0 bases, with 2 bases left between them. Germline-derived CDR1 and CDR2 are KGHSH and LQKENI. The CDR3 is 13 amino acids. The CDR3 loop is CASSPDSNQPQHF. The CDR3 DNA follows: TGTGCCAGCTCACCAGATAGCAATCAGCCCCAGCATTTT.

This clone was seen only once. This sequence joins TRBV6-6 and TRBJ1-1; tentatively, D is TRBD1 (6 bases). The CDR3 loop spans 13 amino acids. Germline V lookup: CDR1 MNHNY, CDR2 SVGAGI (reference sequence). V was trimmed by 2 bases and J by 8 bases, leaving 12 bases between them. In DNA, the CDR3 is TGTGCCAGCAGTTACCCCGGACAGACGGAAGCTTTCTTT. This sequence encodes CASSYPGQTEAFF.